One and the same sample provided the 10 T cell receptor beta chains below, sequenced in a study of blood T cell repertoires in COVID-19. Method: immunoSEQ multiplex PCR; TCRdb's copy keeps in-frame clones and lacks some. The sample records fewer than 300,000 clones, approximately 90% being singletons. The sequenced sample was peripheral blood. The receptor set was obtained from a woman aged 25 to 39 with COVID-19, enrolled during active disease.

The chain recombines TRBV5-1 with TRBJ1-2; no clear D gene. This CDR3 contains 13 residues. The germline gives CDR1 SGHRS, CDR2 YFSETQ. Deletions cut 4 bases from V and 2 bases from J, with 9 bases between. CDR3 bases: TGCGCCAGCAGCGTGGACGGGAACTATGGCTACACCTTC. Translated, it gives CASSVDGNYGYTF.

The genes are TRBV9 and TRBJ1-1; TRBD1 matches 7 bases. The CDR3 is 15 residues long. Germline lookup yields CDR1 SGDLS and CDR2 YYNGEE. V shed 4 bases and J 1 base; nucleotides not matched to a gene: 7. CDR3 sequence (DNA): TGTGCCAGCAGCCCAAGGACAGGTGCGAACACTGAAGCTTTCTTT. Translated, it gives CASSPRTGANTEAFF.

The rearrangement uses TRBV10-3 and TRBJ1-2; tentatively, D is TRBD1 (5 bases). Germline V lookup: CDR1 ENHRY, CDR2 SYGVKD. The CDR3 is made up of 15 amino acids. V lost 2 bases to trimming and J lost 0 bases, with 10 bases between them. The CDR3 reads CAISEPAGTNYGYTF. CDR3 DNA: TGTGCCATCAGTGAGCCGGCAGGGACTAACTATGGCTACACCTTC.

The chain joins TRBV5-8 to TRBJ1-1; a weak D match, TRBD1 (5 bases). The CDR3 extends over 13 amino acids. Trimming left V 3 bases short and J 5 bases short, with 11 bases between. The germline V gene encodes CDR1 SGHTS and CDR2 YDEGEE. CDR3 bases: TGTGCCAGCAGCTGGGCAGGGCGTACTGAAGCTTTCTTT. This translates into CASSWAGRTEAFF.

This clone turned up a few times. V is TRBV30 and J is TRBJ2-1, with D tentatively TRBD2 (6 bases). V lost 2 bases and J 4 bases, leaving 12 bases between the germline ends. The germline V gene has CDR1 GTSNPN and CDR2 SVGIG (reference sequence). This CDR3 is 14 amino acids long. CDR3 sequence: CAWSLSSDYNEQFF. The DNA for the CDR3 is TGTGCCTGGAGTTTGTCTAGCGATTACAATGAGCAGTTCTTC.

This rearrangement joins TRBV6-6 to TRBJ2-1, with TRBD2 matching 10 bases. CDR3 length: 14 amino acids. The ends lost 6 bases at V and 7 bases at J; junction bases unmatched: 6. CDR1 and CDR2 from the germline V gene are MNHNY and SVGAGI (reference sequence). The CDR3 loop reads CASRKGLAINEQFF. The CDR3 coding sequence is TGTGCCAGCAGGAAGGGACTAGCGATTAATGAGCAGTTCTTC.

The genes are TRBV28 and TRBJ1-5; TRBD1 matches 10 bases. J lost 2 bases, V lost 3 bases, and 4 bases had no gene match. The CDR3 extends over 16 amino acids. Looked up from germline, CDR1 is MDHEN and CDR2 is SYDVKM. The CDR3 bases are TGTGCCAGCAGTTTTACTGGGACAGGGGGCAATCAGCCCCAGCATTTT. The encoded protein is CASSFTGTGGNQPQHF.

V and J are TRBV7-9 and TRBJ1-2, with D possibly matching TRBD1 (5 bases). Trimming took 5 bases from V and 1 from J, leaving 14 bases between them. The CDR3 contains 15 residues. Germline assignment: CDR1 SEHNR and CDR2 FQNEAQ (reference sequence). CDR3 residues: CASSPPGQLNYGYTF. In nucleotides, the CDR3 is TGTGCCAGCAGCCCTCCAGGACAACTTAACTATGGCTACACCTTC.

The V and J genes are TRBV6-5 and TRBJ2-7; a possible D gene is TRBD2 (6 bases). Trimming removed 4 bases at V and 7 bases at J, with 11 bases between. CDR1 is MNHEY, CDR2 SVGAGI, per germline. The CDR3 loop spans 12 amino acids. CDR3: CASSFLRGEQYF. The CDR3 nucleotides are TGTGCCAGCAGTTTCCTACGGGGGGAGCAGTACTTC.

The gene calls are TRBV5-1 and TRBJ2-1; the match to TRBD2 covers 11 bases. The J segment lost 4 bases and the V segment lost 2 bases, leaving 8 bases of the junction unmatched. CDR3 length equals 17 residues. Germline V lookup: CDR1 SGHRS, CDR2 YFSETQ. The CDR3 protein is CASSFAPGLAGYNEQFF. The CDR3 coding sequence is TGCGCCAGCAGCTTTGCACCTGGACTAGCGGGTTACAATGAGCAGTTCTTC. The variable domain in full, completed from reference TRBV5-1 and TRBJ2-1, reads KAGVTQTPRYLIKTRGQQVTLSCSPISGHRSVSWYQQTPGQGLQFLFEYFSETQRNKGNFPGRFSGRQFSNSRSEMNVSTLELGDSALYLCASSFAPGLAGYNEQFFGPGTRLTVL.